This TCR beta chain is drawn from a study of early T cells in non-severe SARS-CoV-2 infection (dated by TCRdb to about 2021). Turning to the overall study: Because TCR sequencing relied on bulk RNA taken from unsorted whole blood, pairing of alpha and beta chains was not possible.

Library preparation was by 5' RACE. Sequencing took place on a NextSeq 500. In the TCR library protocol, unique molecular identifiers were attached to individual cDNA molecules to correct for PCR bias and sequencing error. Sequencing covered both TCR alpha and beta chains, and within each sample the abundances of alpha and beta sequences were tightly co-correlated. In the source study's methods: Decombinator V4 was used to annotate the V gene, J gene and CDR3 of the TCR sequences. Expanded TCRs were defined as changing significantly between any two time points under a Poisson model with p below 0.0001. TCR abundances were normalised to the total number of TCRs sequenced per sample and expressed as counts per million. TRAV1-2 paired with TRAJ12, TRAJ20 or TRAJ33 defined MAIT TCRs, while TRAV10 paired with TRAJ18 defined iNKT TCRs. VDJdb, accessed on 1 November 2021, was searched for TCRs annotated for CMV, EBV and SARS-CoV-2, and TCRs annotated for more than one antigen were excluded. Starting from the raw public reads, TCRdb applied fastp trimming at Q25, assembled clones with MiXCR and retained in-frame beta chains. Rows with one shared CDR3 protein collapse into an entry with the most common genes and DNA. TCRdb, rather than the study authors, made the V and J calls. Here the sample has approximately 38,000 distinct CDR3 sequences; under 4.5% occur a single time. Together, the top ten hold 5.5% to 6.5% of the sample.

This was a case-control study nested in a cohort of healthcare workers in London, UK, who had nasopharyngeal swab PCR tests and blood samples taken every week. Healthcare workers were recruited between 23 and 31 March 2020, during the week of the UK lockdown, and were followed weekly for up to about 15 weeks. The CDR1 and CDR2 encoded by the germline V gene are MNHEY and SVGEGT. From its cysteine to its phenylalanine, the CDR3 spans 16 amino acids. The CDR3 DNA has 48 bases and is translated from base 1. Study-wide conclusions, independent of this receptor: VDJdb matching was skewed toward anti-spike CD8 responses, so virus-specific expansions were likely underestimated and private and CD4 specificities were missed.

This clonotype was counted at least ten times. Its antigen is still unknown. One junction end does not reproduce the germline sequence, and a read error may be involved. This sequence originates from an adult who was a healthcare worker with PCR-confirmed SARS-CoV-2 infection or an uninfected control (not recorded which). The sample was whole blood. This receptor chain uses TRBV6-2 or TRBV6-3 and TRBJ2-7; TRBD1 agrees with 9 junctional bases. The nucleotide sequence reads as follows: TGTGCCAGCCGACTTATCCGGGACAGGGATACCTACGAGCGGTACTTC. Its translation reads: CASRLIRDRDTYERYF.